A single sample is the source of the 16 T cell receptor beta chains below, sequenced in a study of T cells in Graves' hyperthyroidism and ophthalmopathy. The CDR3 regions of TCR beta were amplified from RNA transcripts. The HTBI primer set served for first-round RT-PCR of the TCR CDR3. In TCRdb, the multiplex PCR reads were re-called with MiXCR into one record per CDR3 protein. The sample consists of 690,000 or so distinct CDR3 sequences, 18% of them appearing once. The sequencing input was blood. Receptors were obtained from a woman aged 50 to 60 with Graves' hyperthyroidism that later progressed to Graves' ophthalmopathy.

The V and J genes are TRBV7-8 and TRBJ2-7; a weak D match, TRBD1 (5 bases). Deletions cut 3 bases from V and 3 bases from J, with 21 bases between. This CDR3 contains 17 residues. Per germline, CDR1 SGHVS and CDR2 FQNEAQ. In nucleotides, the CDR3 is TGTGCCAGCAGCTTGGGGATCCATACCCAGGGTGACTACGAGCAGTACTTC. It is translated as CASSLGIHTQGDYEQYF. Complete variable domain (other parts from reference TRBV7-8 and TRBJ2-7): GAGVSQSPRYKVAKRGQDVALRCDPISGHVSLFWYQQALGQGPEFLTYFQNEAQLDKSGLPSDRFFAERPEGSVSTLKIQRTQQEDSAVYLCASSLGIHTQGDYEQYFGPGTRLTVT.

The chain joins TRBV12-3 or TRBV12-4 to TRBJ1-6; D is possibly TRBD1 (5 bases). V was shortened by 1 base and J by 9 bases, with 10 bases between the two germline ends. The CDR3 extends over 14 amino acids. The chain's CDR3 is CASSLGGSGSPLHF. The CDR3, as DNA: TGTGCCAGCAGTTTAGGGGGGTCCGGTTCACCCCTCCACTTT.

The genes are TRBV20-1 and TRBJ1-5; 7 nucleotides agree with TRBD1. The V gene end was trimmed by 0 bases and the J gene end by 5 bases; junction bases not matched to a gene: 7. Germline lookup yields CDR1 DFQATT and CDR2 SNEGSKA (reference sequence). The CDR3 spans 15 residues. DNA of the CDR3: TGCAGTGCTAGAGATGGAGGGGGCATAGATCAGCCCCAGCATTTT. Protein: CSARDGGGIDQPQHF.

This clonotype was seen many times. The chain recombines TRBV20-1 with TRBJ1-2; D remains unclear. The germline V and J ends were trimmed by 0 bases and 4 bases, with 12 bases remaining between them. CDR3 size: 14 residues. Germline V gene lookup returns CDR1 DFQATT and CDR2 SNEGSKA (reference sequence). CDR3 region: CSARDHIAGYGYTF. Here the CDR3 DNA reads TGCAGTGCTAGAGATCACATAGCGGGCTATGGCTACACCTTC.

This clonotype has a handful of counts. V usage is TRBV6-1 and J usage is TRBJ2-2; D tentatively reads TRBD1 or TRBD2 (8 bases each). V shed 5 bases and J shed 7 bases, with 20 bases lying between them. Germline V CDR1 and CDR2: MNHNS, SASEGT. The CDR3 spans 16 residues. The CDR3 protein is CASSSGTGRGGGELFF. The CDR3 DNA reads as TGTGCCAGCAGTTCCGGGACAGGTCGGGGGGGCGGGGAGCTGTTTTTT.

In its sample, this clonotype was seen a few times. The V gene is TRBV6-1, the J gene TRBJ1-2, with D hard to call. V lost 8 bases, J lost 7 bases, and 11 bases lay in between. Germline V gene sequence: CDR1 MNHNS, CDR2 SASEGT. The CDR3 is made up of 11 amino acids. The CDR3 nucleotides read TGTGCCAGCTCCCCGGAATTTGGCTACACCTTC. Its translation: CASSPEFGYTF.

This clonotype appeared many times. This sequence joins TRBV7-8 and TRBJ2-7; 8 bases match TRBD1. V gave up 6 bases and J gave up 2 bases; unmatched junction bases: 9. The CDR3 is made up of 15 amino acids. The germline V gene has CDR1 SGHVS and CDR2 FQNEAQ. CDR3 protein: CASRPRQGLTYEQYF. CDR3 sequence (DNA): TGTGCCAGCAGGCCGAGACAGGGGCTTACCTACGAGCAGTACTTC.

This clonotype was recorded many times. J is TRBJ2-7 and V is TRBV9; maybe TRBD2 (7 bases). The CDR3 length is 15 residues. Trimming stripped 4 bases from V and 0 bases from J, with 14 bases between. Germline CDR1 SGDLS, CDR2 YYNGEE. CDR3 in amino acids: CASSPSGTSSYEQYF. Here the CDR3 DNA reads TGTGCCAGCAGCCCGAGCGGGACATCCTCCTACGAGCAGTACTTC.

This clonotype occurred a few times. V is TRBV5-1 and J is TRBJ2-2; D is uncertain. Looked up from germline, CDR1 is SGHRS and CDR2 is YFSETQ. Trimming removed 0 bases at V and 6 bases at J, with 9 bases between. The CDR3 has 14 residues. The CDR3 is CASSLGSTAGELFF. The DNA for the CDR3 is TGCGCCAGCAGCTTGGGCAGCACAGCCGGGGAGCTGTTTTTT.

This clonotype was picked up a small number of times. The rearrangement uses TRBV29-1 and TRBJ1-2; D is undetermined. Germline CDR1 and CDR2: SQVTM and ANQGSEA. Trimming left V 0 bases short and J 8 bases short, with 10 bases between. The CDR3 is 12 residues long. The CDR3 region is CSVEEDPGGYTF. DNA for the CDR3: TGCAGCGTTGAAGAGGACCCCGGCGGCTACACCTTC.

This clonotype was counted at least ten times. One end of the junction does not line up with germline, which may come from a read error. V and J are TRBV7-3 and TRBJ2-1; tentatively, D is TRBD1 (5 bases). Germline CDR1 and CDR2: SGHTA and FQGTGA. CDR3 length: 15 amino acids. Written as DNA, the CDR3 is TGTGCCAGCAGCCTAACGGCAGGGCCGTACAATGAGCAGTTCTTC. It translates to CASSLTAGPYNEQFF.

The chain uses TRBV7-2 and TRBJ2-7; D is uncertain. Germline V gene sequence: CDR1 SGHTA, CDR2 FQGNSA. The CDR3 extends over 15 amino acids. V was trimmed by 1 base and J by 2 bases, leaving 12 bases between them. CDR3 sequence (DNA): TGTGCCAGCAGCTTAGTAGCCGCAGGTACCTACGAGCAGTACTTC. Its protein product is CASSLVAAGTYEQYF.

In its sample, this clonotype was seen many times. This sequence joins TRBV6-1 and TRBJ1-1, with D perhaps TRBD1 (5 bases). The CDR3 length is 16 residues. V was shortened by 8 bases and J by 3 bases, with 22 bases between the two germline ends. Germline-derived CDR1 and CDR2 are MNHNS and SASEGT. The chain's CDR3 is CASLRGGTLGDTEAFF. The CDR3 DNA follows: TGTGCCAGCCTCCGGGGGGGGACGCTCGGGGACACTGAAGCTTTCTTT.

This chain links TRBV7-9 with TRBJ2-3, with 12 bases matching TRBD2. The germline CDR1 and CDR2 sequences are SEHNR and FQNEAQ (reference sequence). J gave up 5 bases and V 5 bases, and 5 bases lay outside the gene matches. This CDR3 region has 15 residues. The CDR3 spells CASSLLAGGIDTQYF. The CDR3 bases are TGTGCCAGCAGCCTACTAGCGGGGGGTATAGATACGCAGTATTTT.

This clonotype was observed a few times. The chain couples TRBV7-6 to TRBJ2-1; D uncertain. V was cut by 3 bases and J by 8 bases, with 14 bases left in between. The CDR3 spans 14 residues. Germline V lookup: CDR1 SGHVS, CDR2 FNYEAQ. CDR3 in DNA: TGTGCCAGCAGCTTGGGTTTCCCCGAGGATGAGCAGTTCTTC. It yields the protein CASSLGFPEDEQFF.

This clonotype showed up just a few times. The DNA of the CDR3 is TGTGCCAGTAGTACCCGGGACAGGGGGTATGGCTACACCTTC. Encoded protein: CASSTRDRGYGYTF. This sequence joins TRBV19 and TRBJ1-2; 11 bases are a match to TRBD1. The V and J ends lost 4 bases and 5 bases, in that order; junction bases with no gene match: 3. The germline gives CDR1 LNHDA, CDR2 SQIVND (reference sequence). The CDR3 sequence is 14 residues long. Filled out from reference TRBV19 and TRBJ1-2, the complete variable domain reads DGGITQSPKYLFRKEGQNVTLSCEQNLNHDAMYWYRQDPGQGLRLIYYSQIVNDFQKGDIAEGYSVSREKKESFPLTVTSAQKNPTAFYLCASSTRDRGYGYTFGSGTRLTVV.